This note documents a single T cell receptor (beta chain) sequence. Antigen specificity is unknown. These data belong to a study of beta chain features in type 1 diabetes. Points from the study as a whole: Cells that show high TCR expression could be over-represented by cDNA sequencing. Shortening that was moderate but significant affected the TCRB CDR3s of Type 1 diabetes patients in all four CD4+ subsets.

TCRB transcripts that were expressed got sequenced, as all of the isolated RNA had been reverse transcribed. Measured with immunoSEQ multiplex PCR; TCRdb has only the in-frame clones, and not every one. This sample yields some 350,000 clones, of which about 10% are seen a single time; about 0.64% belongs to the top ten. Deletions cut 0 bases from V and 7 bases from J, with 13 bases between. CDR1 and CDR2 (germline): SGHAT, FQNNGV. This CDR3 is 15 amino acids long. Sequencing was done on a sample of central memory CD4+ T cells from blood. J is TRBJ2-1 and V is TRBV11-2; D may be TRBD1 or TRBD2 (5 bases each). The TCR sequence derives from a man in his thirties or forties with type 1 diabetes. The CDR3 is CASSLDPGARNEQFF. The CDR3 bases are TGTGCCAGCAGCTTAGACCCCGGGGCCAGGAATGAGCAGTTCTTC. Together with reference TRBV11-2 and TRBJ2-1, the CDR3 gives the full variable domain: EAGVAQSPRYKIIEKRQSVAFWCNPISGHATLYWYQQILGQGPKLLIQFQNNGVVDDSQLPKDRFSAERLKGVDSTLKIQPAKLEDSAVYLCASSLDPGARNEQFFGPGTRLTVL.